The 6 T cell receptor beta chains below were found in one sample sequenced in a study of Graves' ophthalmopathy and Graves' hyperthyroidism. RNA transcripts provided the template for amplifying TCR beta CDR3 regions. HTBI primers primed a first-round RT-PCR, and a second-round multiplex PCR followed. TCRdb re-called the multiplex PCR reads with MiXCR, one entry per CDR3 protein. Of hundreds of thousands of distinct CDR3 sequences in the sample, 22% are singletons; the top ten hold around 6.9%. Source material: peripheral blood. The receptors derive from a woman between 18 and 30 years old with stable Graves' hyperthyroidism. Some clones in this sample may be carry-over from other donors' samples.

The J gene is TRBJ2-5, the V gene TRBV7-6; D is ambiguous. The CDR3 totals 16 residues. Germline V lookup: CDR1 SGHVS, CDR2 FNYEAQ. V lost 5 bases, J lost 5 bases, and 21 bases lay in between. The chain's CDR3 is CASSPTVFAAAETQYF. For the CDR3, the DNA is TGTGCCAGCAGCCCGACCGTCTTTGCGGCGGCGGAGACCCAGTACTTC. The full variable domain, its missing parts supplied by reference TRBV7-6 and TRBJ2-5, is GAGVSQSPRYKVTKRGQDVALRCDPISGHVSLYWYRQALGQGPEFLTYFNYEAQQDKSGLPNDRFSAERPEGSISTLTIQRTEQRDSAMYRCASSPTVFAAAETQYFGPGTRLLVL.

At least ten counts were recorded for this clonotype. This sequence joins TRBV2 and TRBJ1-5; D is possibly TRBD1 (6 bases). Trimming took 0 bases from V and 1 from J, leaving 7 bases between them. The CDR3 spans 15 residues. CDR1 and CDR2 from the germline V gene are SNHLY and FYNNEI. The CDR3 protein is CASSEAQGSNQPQHF. The CDR3 DNA follows: TGTGCCAGCAGTGAAGCACAGGGCAGCAATCAGCCCCAGCATTTT. Filled out from reference TRBV2 and TRBJ1-5, the complete variable domain reads EPEVTQTPSHQVTQMGQEVILRCVPISNHLYFYWYRQILGQKVEFLVSFYNNEISEKSEIFDDQFSVERPDGSNFTLKIRSTKLEDSAMYFCASSEAQGSNQPQHFGDGTRLSIL.

A remark on this clonotype: Being one base from a much bigger clone, this may be a read error. This chain links TRBV4-1 with TRBJ2-7, with TRBD1 as a possible D gene (6 bases). The V gene lost 0 bases and the J gene lost 4 bases, with 16 bases spanning the gap. Germline assignment: CDR1 MGHRA and CDR2 YSYEKL. This CDR3 is 16 amino acids long. The CDR3 here is CASSQDTQGRGYEQYF. CDR3 bases: TGCGCCAGCAGCCAAGATACCCAGGGGAGAGGGTACGAGCAGTACTTC.

The V and J genes are TRBV12-3 or TRBV12-4 and TRBJ2-7; D not resolved. Deletions cut 5 bases from V and 1 base from J, with 9 bases between. This CDR3 is built from 13 residues. CDR3 nucleotide sequence: TGTGCCAGCAGTCGACTGGATTCCTACGAGCAGTACTTC. Encoded protein: CASSRLDSYEQYF.

This clonotype was recorded many times. The gene calls are TRBV6-5 and TRBJ2-5; 9 positions agree with TRBD2. CDR3 length: 15 residues. J gave up 9 bases and V 0 bases, and 8 bases lay outside the gene matches. CDR1 is MNHEY, CDR2 SVGAGI, per germline. The CDR3, as DNA: TGTGCCAGCAGTTACTCGTTAGCGGGAGTGGGGTCCCAGTACTTC. As protein: CASSYSLAGVGSQYF.

The table lists this clonotype with many counts. This rearrangement joins TRBV20-1 to TRBJ2-7; TRBD2 matches 8 bases. This CDR3 contains 13 residues. The junction had 3 bases not matched to a gene; V was cut back by 0 bases and J by 5 bases. Germline CDR1 reads DFQATT; CDR2 reads SNEGSKA (reference sequence). CDR3 region: CSARDPGRDEQYF. The DNA of the CDR3 is TGCAGTGCTAGAGACCCCGGGAGGGACGAGCAGTACTTC.